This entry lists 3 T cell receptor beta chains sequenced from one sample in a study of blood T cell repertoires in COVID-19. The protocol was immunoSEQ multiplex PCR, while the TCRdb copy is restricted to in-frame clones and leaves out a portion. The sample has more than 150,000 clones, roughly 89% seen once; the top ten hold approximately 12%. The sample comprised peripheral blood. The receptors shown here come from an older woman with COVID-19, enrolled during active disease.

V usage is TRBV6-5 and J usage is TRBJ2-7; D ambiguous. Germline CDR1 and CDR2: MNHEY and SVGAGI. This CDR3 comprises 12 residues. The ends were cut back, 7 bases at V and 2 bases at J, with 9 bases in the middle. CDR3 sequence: CASMEQPYEQYF. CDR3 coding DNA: TGTGCCAGCATGGAACAGCCCTACGAGCAGTACTTC.

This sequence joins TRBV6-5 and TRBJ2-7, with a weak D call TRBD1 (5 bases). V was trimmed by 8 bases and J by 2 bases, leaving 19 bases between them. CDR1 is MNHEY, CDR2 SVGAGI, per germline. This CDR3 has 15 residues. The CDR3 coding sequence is TGTGCCAGCTCCCTTTACGACAGAATACCCTACGAGCAGTACTTC. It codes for CASSLYDRIPYEQYF.

The CDR3 DNA follows: TGTGCCAGCAGCTTTAGGGCTAGCGGATCCTACAATGAGCAGTTCTTC. Protein: CASSFRASGSYNEQFF. The chain employs TRBV7-2 and TRBJ2-1, with 7 bases lining up with TRBD2. CDR1 is SGHTA and CDR2 is FQGNSA in the germline V gene. J was trimmed by 1 base and V by 3 bases; bases with no gene match: 6. This CDR3 region has 16 residues. The full variable domain, its missing parts supplied by reference TRBV7-2 and TRBJ2-1, is GAGVSQSPSNKVTEKGKDVELRCDPISGHTALYWYRQSLGQGLEFLIYFQGNSAPDKSGLPSDRFSAERTGGSVSTLTIQRTQQEDSAVYLCASSFRASGSYNEQFFGPGTRLTVL.